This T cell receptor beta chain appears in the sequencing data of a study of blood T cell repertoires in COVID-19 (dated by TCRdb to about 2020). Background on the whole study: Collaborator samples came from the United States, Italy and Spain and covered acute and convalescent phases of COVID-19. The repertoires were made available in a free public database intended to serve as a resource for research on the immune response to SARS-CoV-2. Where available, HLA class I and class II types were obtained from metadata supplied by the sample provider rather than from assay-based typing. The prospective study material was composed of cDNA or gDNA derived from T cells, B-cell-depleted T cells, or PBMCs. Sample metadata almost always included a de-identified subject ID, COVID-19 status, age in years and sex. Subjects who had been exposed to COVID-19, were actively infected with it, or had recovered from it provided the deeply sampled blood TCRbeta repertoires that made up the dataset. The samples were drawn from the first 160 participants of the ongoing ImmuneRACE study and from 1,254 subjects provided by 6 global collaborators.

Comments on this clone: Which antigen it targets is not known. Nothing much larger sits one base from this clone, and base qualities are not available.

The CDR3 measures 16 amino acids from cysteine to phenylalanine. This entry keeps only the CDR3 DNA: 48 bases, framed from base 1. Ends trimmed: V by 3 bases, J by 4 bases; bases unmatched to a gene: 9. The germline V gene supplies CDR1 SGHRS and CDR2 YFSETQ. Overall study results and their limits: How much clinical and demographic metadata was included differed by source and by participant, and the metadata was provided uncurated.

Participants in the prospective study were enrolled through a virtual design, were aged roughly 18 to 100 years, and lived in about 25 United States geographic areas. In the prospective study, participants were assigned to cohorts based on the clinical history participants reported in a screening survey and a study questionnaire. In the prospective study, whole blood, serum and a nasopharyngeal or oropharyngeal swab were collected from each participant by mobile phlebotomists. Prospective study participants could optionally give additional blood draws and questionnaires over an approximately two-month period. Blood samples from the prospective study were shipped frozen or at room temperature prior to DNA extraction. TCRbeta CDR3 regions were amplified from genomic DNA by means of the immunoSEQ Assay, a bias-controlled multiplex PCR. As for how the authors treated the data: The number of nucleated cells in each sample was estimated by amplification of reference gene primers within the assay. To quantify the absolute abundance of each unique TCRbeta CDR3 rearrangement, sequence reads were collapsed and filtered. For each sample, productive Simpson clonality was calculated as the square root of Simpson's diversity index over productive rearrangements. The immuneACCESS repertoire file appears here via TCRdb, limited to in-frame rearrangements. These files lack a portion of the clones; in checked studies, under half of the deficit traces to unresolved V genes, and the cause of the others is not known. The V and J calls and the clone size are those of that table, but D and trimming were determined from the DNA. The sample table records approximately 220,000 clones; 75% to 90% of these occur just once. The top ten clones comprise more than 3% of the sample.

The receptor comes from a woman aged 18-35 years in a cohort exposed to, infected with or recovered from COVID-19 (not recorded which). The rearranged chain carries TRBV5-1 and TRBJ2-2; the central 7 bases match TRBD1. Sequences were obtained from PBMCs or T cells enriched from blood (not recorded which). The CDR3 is CASSSANRGITGELFF. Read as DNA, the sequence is TGCGCCAGCAGCTCTGCCAACAGGGGAATCACCGGGGAGCTGTTTTTT.